These 8 T cell receptor beta chains came from one sample sequenced in a study of shared clonotypes between healthy human individuals. Profiled with immunoSEQ multiplex PCR; TCRdb holds only in-frame clones, not every one. The sample records just over 2,000,000 clones, 85% to 95% being singletons. The sample taken for sequencing was naive CD4+ T cells sorted from blood. Subset in this sample: CD45RA+ positively selected. These TCRs come from a man aged 18 to 29 in good health.

This chain links TRBV11-2 with TRBJ2-5; D remains ambiguous. This CDR3 comprises 12 residues. Germline CDR1 is SGHAT and CDR2 is FQNNGV. The germline V and J ends were trimmed by 4 bases and 5 bases, with 8 bases remaining between them. Written as DNA, the CDR3 is TGTGCCAGCAGCTCCTCCAGCGAGACCCAGTACTTC. Its translation: CASSSSSETQYF.

The chain joins TRBV5-1 to TRBJ2-3; 7 bases are shared with TRBD1. CDR3 length equals 16 residues. V lost 4 bases, J lost 0 bases, and 8 bases stayed unmatched. Germline CDR1 SGHRS, CDR2 YFSETQ. CDR3 sequence (DNA): TGCGCCAGCAGCCCCGGACAGGTATCTAGCACAGATACGCAGTATTTT. Amino acid sequence: CASSPGQVSSTDTQYF.

This clone was picked up one time. The genes are TRBV7-2 and TRBJ1-1; perhaps TRBD1 as D (6 bases). V gave up 2 bases and J gave up 5 bases, with 15 bases separating them. The V gene's germline CDR1 is SGHTA and CDR2 FQGNSA. The CDR3 is 15 amino acids. The CDR3 protein is CASSLFRGAGTEAFF. Here the CDR3 DNA reads TGTGCCAGCAGCTTATTCCGGGGGGCTGGGACTGAAGCTTTCTTT.

This chain connects TRBV27 to TRBJ1-5; 9 positions agree with TRBD1. CDR3 length equals 19 residues. CDR1 MNHEY and CDR2 SMNVEV come from the germline V gene (reference sequence). V lost 3 bases, J lost 0 bases, and 12 bases stayed unmatched. Here the CDR3 DNA reads TGTGCCAGCAGTTTTAACAGGGGGCAAAAAGCATATAGCAATCAGCCCCAGCATTTT. Amino acid sequence: CASSFNRGQKAYSNQPQHF.

The chain recombines TRBV6-1 with TRBJ2-7; no clear D. The germline gives CDR1 MNHNS, CDR2 SASEGT. V lost 6 bases and J lost 0, with 15 bases in between. This CDR3 is 15 amino acids long. CDR3 DNA sequence: TGTGCCAGCAGGGATCTTCCGCGGAGCTCCTACGAGCAGTACTTC. This sequence encodes CASRDLPRSSYEQYF.

This chain links TRBV18 with TRBJ2-7, with 10 positions matching TRBD1. Germline lookup yields CDR1 KGHSH and CDR2 LQKENI. CDR3 length: 15 amino acids. The junction had 8 bases not matched to a gene; V was cut back by 6 bases and J by 3 bases. The CDR3 reads CASSQAGTGVYEQYF. The DNA of the CDR3 is TGTGCCAGCTCCCAGGCCGGGACAGGGGTCTACGAGCAGTACTTC. The whole variable domain, remainder taken from reference TRBV18 and TRBJ2-7, is NAGVMQNPRHLVRRRGQEARLRCSPMKGHSHVYWYRQLPEEGLKFMVYLQKENIIDESGMPKERFSAEFPKEGPSILRIQQVVRGDSAAYFCASSQAGTGVYEQYFGPGTRLTVT.

A note on this clone: Other DNA sequences in this sample translate to the same CDR3. The chain is built from TRBV5-6 and TRBJ2-2; no clear D gene. CDR1 is SGHDT, CDR2 YYEEEE, per germline. This CDR3 is built from 15 residues. Trimming left V 0 bases short and J 1 base short, with 7 bases between. CDR3 sequence (DNA): TGTGCCAGCAGCTTGGGGCAGTTGAACACCGGGGAGCTGTTTTTT. Translated, it gives CASSLGQLNTGELFF.

The chain carries TRBV30 and TRBJ2-5, with 8 bases matching TRBD2. Germline CDR1 reads GTSNPN; CDR2 reads SVGIG (reference sequence). V gave up 3 bases and J gave up 4 bases; unmatched junction bases: 4. The CDR3 runs 13 residues. The CDR3, as DNA: TGTGCCTGGAGCAAGCGGGAGAGAGAGACCCAGTACTTC. This sequence encodes CAWSKRERETQYF.